The 10 T cell receptor beta chains in this list originate from one sample, sequenced in a study of blood T cell repertoires in COVID-19. The repertoire was sequenced with immunoSEQ multiplex PCR; TCRdb's copy has only in-frame clones and lacks some. The data show roughly 280,000 clones, less than 90% seen once. Sequencing input: PBMCs or T cells enriched from blood (not recorded which). These receptors were obtained from a woman between 50 and 59 years old who had recovered from COVID-19.

This clone was found once. V and J are TRBV7-3 and TRBJ2-1; tentatively, D is TRBD2 (5 bases). This CDR3 contains 17 residues. The V gene lost 1 base and the J gene lost 0 bases, with 13 bases spanning the gap. Germline V gene lookup returns CDR1 SGHTA and CDR2 FQGTGA. The CDR3 reads CASSLSFAGSSYNEQFF. The CDR3 nucleotides are TGTGCCAGCAGCTTAAGTTTTGCGGGTAGCTCCTACAATGAGCAGTTCTTC.

This rearrangement joins TRBV28 to TRBJ1-2; D is ambiguous. Per the germline V gene, CDR1 is MDHEN and CDR2 is SYDVKM. Trimming pared 4 bases from V and 4 bases from J, leaving 22 bases between. This CDR3 contains 17 residues. For the CDR3, the DNA is TGTGCCAGCAGTTCTGTCTTAAGCCCCACAGCCCTCTATGGCTACACCTTC. Amino acid sequence: CASSSVLSPTALYGYTF.

This clone was seen more than once but under ten times. The genes are TRBV30 and TRBJ1-5; possible D gene TRBD1, 5 bases. The CDR3 has 13 residues. Germline lookup yields CDR1 GTSNPN and CDR2 SVGIG (reference sequence). V lost 2 bases, J lost 5 bases, and 10 bases lay in between. In nucleotides, the CDR3 is TGTGCCTGGAGTTTGCGACAGTATCAGCCCCAGCATTTT. It encodes CAWSLRQYQPQHF.

The chain joins TRBV15 to TRBJ1-1, with D possibly matching TRBD1 (5 bases). V was shortened by 1 base and J by 6 bases, with 12 bases between the two germline ends. There are 14 residues in the CDR3. Germline lookup yields CDR1 LNHNV and CDR2 YYDKDF (reference sequence). The CDR3 DNA is TGTGCCACCAGCAGAGTTAGGGGCGTCGCTGAAGCTTTCTTT. Translation: CATSRVRGVAEAFF.

The genes are TRBV29-1 and TRBJ2-3; perhaps TRBD1 as D (5 bases). Trimming removed 3 bases at V and 2 bases at J, with 15 bases between. The CDR3 length is 15 residues. Per the germline V gene, CDR1 is SQVTM and CDR2 is ANQGSEA. This chain's CDR3 is CSVEPPQGSTDTQYF. Written as DNA, the CDR3 is TGCAGCGTTGAGCCCCCGCAGGGCTCCACAGATACGCAGTATTTT.

J is TRBJ2-7 and V is TRBV7-2; 12 bases agree with TRBD2. With 6 bases clipped from V and 2 bases from J, the junction kept 5 bases outside the gene matches. Germline CDR1 SGHTA, CDR2 FQGNSA. CDR3 length: 15 residues. The CDR3 nucleotides read TGTGCCAGCAGTCTAGCGGGAGGGCTCCCCTACGAGCAGTACTTC. Its protein product is CASSLAGGLPYEQYF.

In this sample, this clone turned up once. The genes are TRBV18 and TRBJ2-7; 7 bases map to TRBD1. CDR3 length: 14 residues. The V and J ends lost 0 bases and 10 bases, in that order; junction bases with no gene match: 9. CDR1 is KGHSH and CDR2 is LQKENI in the germline V gene. The CDR3 nucleotides read TGTGCCAGCTCACCACCAGAAGGGACAGCAGTACAGTACTTC. Encoded protein: CASSPPEGTAVQYF.

The chain employs TRBV28 and TRBJ1-2; a weak D match, TRBD1 (5 bases). Germline V gene data show CDR1 as MDHEN and CDR2 as SYDVKM. With 6 bases removed from V and 4 bases from J, the gap between germline ends came to 15 bases. This CDR3 contains 14 residues. DNA of the CDR3: TGTGCCAGCAGGGTTGCAGCGGGGGGCTATGGCTACACCTTC. Its translation is CASRVAAGGYGYTF.

The rearrangement uses TRBV7-2 and TRBJ2-1, with TRBD1 identical over 8 bases. V shed 3 bases and J 8 bases; nucleotides not matched to a gene: 3. This CDR3 region has 13 residues. CDR1 and CDR2 (germline): SGHTA, FQGNSA. The CDR3 DNA reads TGTGCCAGCAGCTTCGACAGGGGCGATGAGCAGTTCTTC. It codes for CASSFDRGDEQFF.

The chain has TRBV29-1 and TRBJ2-2; D is unclear. V shed 4 bases and J shed 2 bases, with 8 bases lying between them. There are 13 residues in the CDR3. In germline, CDR1 is SQVTM, CDR2 ANQGSEA. CDR3 sequence (DNA): TGCAGCGTTGTTGTGACAAACACCGGGGAGCTGTTTTTT. Protein product: CSVVVTNTGELFF.